The 17 T cell receptor beta chains in this list originate from one sample, sequenced in a study of Ad26.COV2.S vaccination and SARS-CoV-2 variants. Treatment given: 19 received Ad26.COV2.S at low or high dose, single or two shots; 5 received placebo; per-sample allocation not given. Collection of samples fell on day 63 after the first vaccine or placebo injection. TCRdb keeps only in-frame clones here, not all; method: immunoSEQ multiplex PCR. Here the sample spans a few hundred thousand clones, less than 95% being singletons. The sequences come from peripheral blood, collected in a trial of Ad26.COV2.S vaccine versus placebo. The receptors originated from a person aged 18-60 years who received the Ad26.COV2.S COVID-19 vaccine or a placebo.

The chain couples TRBV10-3 to TRBJ2-3; 10 bases line up with TRBD2. The V gene's germline CDR1 is ENHRY and CDR2 SYGVKD. The length of the CDR3 is 14 residues. After removal of 10 bases from V and 7 bases from J, the junction contained 11 bases not matched to a gene. CDR3 sequence reads: CATRASGSEYTQYF. For the CDR3, the DNA is TGTGCCACCAGAGCTAGCGGGAGTGAGTATACGCAGTATTTT.

The chain links TRBV20-1 to TRBJ2-7, with 12 bases matching TRBD2. This CDR3 contains 18 residues. Germline CDR1 reads DFQATT; CDR2 reads SNEGSKA (reference sequence). Trimming cost V 3 bases and J 5 bases; bases outside gene matches: 17. This CDR3 is CSASVPPTSGRFSHEQYF. The CDR3 DNA reads as TGCAGTGCTAGTGTCCCCCCTACTAGCGGGAGGTTTAGCCACGAGCAGTACTTC.

The V call is TRBV28, the J call TRBJ1-4; 7 bases agree with TRBD1. The CDR3 runs to 14 residues. CDR1 is MDHEN, CDR2 SYDVKM, per germline. V lost 6 bases to trimming and J lost 5 bases; unmatched junction nucleotides: 6. The CDR3 DNA is TGTGCCAGCAGCCGACAGGGAGGGAATGAAAAACTGTTTTTT. It encodes CASSRQGGNEKLFF. Looking up the rest from reference TRBV28 and TRBJ1-4 gives the full variable domain: DVKVTQSSRYLVKRTGEKVFLECVQDMDHENMFWYRQDPGLGLRLIYFSYDVKMKEKGDIPEGYSVSREKKERFSLILESASTNQTSMYLCASSRQGGNEKLFFGSGTQLSVL.

The CDR3 coding sequence is TGTGCCAGCAGCTTAGGACTCAGGGAAGGCTCACCCCTCCACTTT. It specifies CASSLGLREGSPLHF. The chain has TRBV7-3 and TRBJ1-6; D may be TRBD1 (5 bases). Looked up from germline, CDR1 is SGHTA and CDR2 is FQGTGA. The V end lost 2 bases, the J end lost 10 bases, and 15 bases lay between the germline ends. The CDR3 runs to 15 residues.

The chain employs TRBV15 and TRBJ2-3; the match to TRBD2 covers 13 bases. The CDR3 contains 17 residues. CDR1 and CDR2 from the germline V gene are LNHNV and YYDKDF (reference sequence). With 5 bases clipped from V and 1 base from J, the junction kept 6 bases outside the gene matches. The CDR3 DNA reads TGTGCCACCAGCTACCGACTAGCGGGAGGACGCACAGATACGCAGTATTTT. It codes for CATSYRLAGGRTDTQYF.

The V and J genes are TRBV7-8 and TRBJ1-4; the D is unclear. Between the trimmed V and J ends, which lost 1 base and 17 bases, there was a span of 17 bases. The CDR3 covers 13 residues. The V gene's germline CDR1 is SGHVS and CDR2 FQNEAQ. The CDR3 sequence is CASSLEREELLFF. As DNA, the CDR3 is TGTGCCAGCAGCTTAGAGAGGGAAGAGCTTCTTTTTTTT.

The chain employs TRBV27 and TRBJ2-3, with D perhaps TRBD1 or TRBD2 (5 bases each). The CDR3 runs 16 residues. Germline-derived CDR1 and CDR2 are MNHEY and SMNVEV (reference sequence). The V end was cut by 4 bases, the J end by 0 bases, with 14 bases between. CDR3 amino acids: CASSSSGTPSTDTQYF. The CDR3 DNA sequence: TGTGCCAGCAGTTCCTCCGGGACGCCAAGCACAGATACGCAGTATTTT.

The V and J genes are TRBV7-2 and TRBJ2-7, with D possibly being TRBD1 (6 bases). V dropped 5 bases and J dropped 4 bases, with 15 bases sitting between them. Germline V gene data show CDR1 as SGHTA and CDR2 as FQGNSA. The CDR3 extends over 14 amino acids. For the CDR3, the DNA is TGTGCCAGCAGCCCGACAGGCAAGGGATACGAGCAGTACTTC. Its translation is CASSPTGKGYEQYF.

J is TRBJ2-2 and V is TRBV4-3; D is uncertain. The CDR3 sequence is 14 residues long. From germline, CDR1 is LGHNA and CDR2 YSLEER. The V end lost 0 bases, the J end lost 6 bases, and 8 bases lay between the germline ends. For the CDR3, the DNA is TGCGCCAGCAGCCAAGATTTAGGCCCCGGGGAGCTGTTTTTT. Its protein is CASSQDLGPGELFF.

The chain employs TRBV11-2 and TRBJ2-1; 12 positions agree with TRBD2. The CDR3 extends over 15 amino acids. V dropped 2 bases and J dropped 8; count of bases not matched to a gene: 4. Germline CDR1 and CDR2: SGHAT and FQNNGV. CDR3 sequence: CASSLRASGRDEQFF. The CDR3 region has the DNA TGTGCCAGCAGCTTAAGGGCTAGCGGGAGGGATGAGCAGTTCTTC.

V is TRBV2 and J is TRBJ2-5; D might be TRBD2 (5 bases). V lost 2 bases and J lost 3, with 13 bases in between. There are 15 residues in the CDR3. The germline CDR1 and CDR2 sequences are SNHLY and FYNNEI. CDR3 sequence: CASSELRLAEETQYF. CDR3 in DNA: TGTGCCAGCAGTGAATTGAGGCTAGCCGAAGAGACCCAGTACTTC.

This sequence joins TRBV18 and TRBJ1-5, with D possibly being TRBD1 (6 bases). The germline gives CDR1 KGHSH, CDR2 LQKENI. The CDR3 is made up of 14 amino acids. V lost 3 bases and J 3 bases, leaving 9 bases between the germline ends. Written as DNA, the CDR3 is TGTGCCAGCTCACCGGGGGCCATCAATCAGCCCCAGCATTTT. It yields the protein CASSPGAINQPQHF.

The J gene is TRBJ1-4, the V gene TRBV7-6; a weak D match, TRBD1 (5 bases). Trimming left V 8 bases short and J 11 bases short, with 12 bases between. CDR1 and CDR2 (germline): SGHVS, FNYEAQ. The CDR3 contains 11 residues. CDR3 protein: CASGDLEKLFF. The DNA of the CDR3 is TGTGCCAGCGGGGACTTAGAGAAACTGTTTTTT.

The CDR3: CASTTERGTGELFF. CDR3 sequence (DNA): TGTGCCAGCACAACGGAGCGGGGAACCGGGGAGCTGTTTTTT. The chain carries TRBV6-5 and TRBJ2-2; 7 bases fit TRBD2. The germline gives CDR1 MNHEY, CDR2 SVGAGI. CDR3 length: 14 amino acids. V trimming: 7 bases; J trimming: 5 bases; junction bases outside the gene matches: 7.

About this clone: Other DNA sequences in the sample encode the same CDR3. The chain has TRBV30 and TRBJ1-5; tentatively, D is TRBD1 (6 bases). Trimming left V 1 base short and J 7 bases short, with 11 bases between. This CDR3 spans 13 amino acids. CDR1 GTSNPN and CDR2 SVGIG come from the germline V gene (reference sequence). CDR3 loop: CAWSAGVRQPQHF. CDR3 DNA: TGTGCCTGGAGTGCAGGGGTCAGGCAGCCCCAGCATTTT.

The chain uses TRBV3-1 (or the pseudogene TRBV3-2) and TRBJ2-2; the D gene is possibly TRBD2 (5 bases). The V and J ends lost 4 bases and 1 base respectively, with 16 bases between them. CDR3 length equals 17 residues. CDR1 and CDR2 from the germline V gene are LGHDT and YNNKEL (reference sequence). CDR3 DNA: TGTGCCAGCAGCCCCGATCGGAGGCCACGGAACACCGGGGAGCTGTTTTTT. Encoded protein: CASSPDRRPRNTGELFF.

V is TRBV28 and J is TRBJ1-1, with no clear D. The V end lost 4 bases, the J end lost 11 bases, and 20 bases lay between the germline ends. This CDR3 contains 14 residues. Germline values: CDR1 MDHEN, CDR2 SYDVKM. CDR3 bases: TGTGCCAGCAGTTCCCACCGAAGACAACCTGGGGCTTTCTTT. Its protein is CASSSHRRQPGAFF.